The rows below give T cell receptor beta chains drawn from one sample of a study of T cell responses to AZD1222 COVID-19 vaccine. Clones were read by immunoSEQ multiplex PCR, and TCRdb kept only the in-frame ones, dropping some. Among 140,000 to 150,000 clones listed, approximately 92% were seen once. The sample was peripheral blood, taken on day 0 of AZD1222 vaccination. The receptors shown here come from an adult in good health. The CDR3 runs from the conserved cysteine through the conserved F or W. The D gene is left open where the match is weak. Part of the rows lack a size; the others show once, few, many or a class for expanded clones.

13	TRBV30	.	.	TRBJ2-5	TGTGCCTGGAGTGTGAATTTCCAAGAGACCCAGTACTTC	CAWSVNFQETQYF
17	TRBV19	TRBD1	.	TRBJ1-1	TGTGCCAGTACCAGAATTAGGGGACAGGGGAGGGACACTGAAGCTTTCTTT	CASTRIRGQGRDTEAFF
19	TRBV7-9	.	once	TRBJ2-4	TGTGCCAGCAGCTTAAGGGCAGGCCTTTTGGACGGGGCCAAAAACATTCAGTACTTC	CASSLRAGLLDGAKNIQYF
17	TRBV3-1/TRBV3-2	.	.	TRBJ2-7	TGTGCCAGCAGCCAAGTCGTTAGCCAAGTCTCCGCGGCCGAGCAGTACTTC	CASSQVVSQVSAAEQYF
13	TRBV19	.	.	TRBJ1-1	TGTGCCACCAGGGAATGGAAGGACACTGAAGCTTTCTTT	CATREWKDTEAFF
14	TRBV11-2	.	few	TRBJ1-3	TGTGCCAGCAGCTTAGGGAGCTCTGGAAACACCATATATTTT	CASSLGSSGNTIYF
16	TRBV6-1	TRBD1	.	TRBJ1-1	TGTGCCAGCAGTGAGCAGGGGGCTAAGTCGAACACTGAAGCTTTCTTT	CASSEQGAKSNTEAFF
13	TRBV7-9	.	.	TRBJ1-3	TGTGCCAGCAGCTCCGAATCGACCAGCACCATATATTTT	CASSSESTSTIYF
15	TRBV7-6	TRBD1	.	TRBJ1-6	TGTGCCAGCAGCCGAACGGGGCAGGGGGAATCACCCCTCCACTTT	CASSRTGQGESPLHF
16	TRBV7-9	.	.	TRBJ1-4	TGTGCCAGCAGCCTACAGGGATTTACAACTAATGAAAAACTGTTTTTT	CASSLQGFTTNEKLFF
13	TRBV7-3	.	.	TRBJ2-7	TGTGCCAGCAGCTTAACCCGCGGCTACGAGCAGTACTTC	CASSLTRGYEQYF
16	TRBV6-6	.	.	TRBJ2-1	TGTGCCAGCAGTTTGGGTGGCGCGATATCCTACAATGAGCAGTTCTTC	CASSLGGAISYNEQFF
15	TRBV14	.	.	TRBJ1-6	TGTGCCAGCAGCCAGATGACAGACCTGGGTTCACCCCTCCACTTT	CASSQMTDLGSPLHF
13	TRBV2	.	.	TRBJ1-4	TGTGCCAGCCGAGGGGACTGGGGTGAAAAACTGTTTTTT	CASRGDWGEKLFF
14	TRBV19	.	.	TRBJ2-1	TGTGCCAGTAGGGTGGTTGGGGCGAGCAATGAGCAGTTCTTC	CASRVVGASNEQFF
15	TRBV10-3	.	.	TRBJ1-1	TGTGCCATCAGTGAGTCGATGACAAGGGGCGCTGAAGCTTTCTTT	CAISESMTRGAEAFF
14	TRBV5-1	.	.	TRBJ1-1	TGCGCCAGCAGCCTCCAGGGGAGGAGCACTGAAGCTTTCTTT	CASSLQGRSTEAFF
14	TRBV20-1	TRBD2	.	TRBJ2-5	TGCAGTGCTAGTTTGGCGGGAGGGCAAGAGACCCAGTACTTC	CSASLAGGQETQYF
17	TRBV6-6	.	.	TRBJ1-1	TGTGCCAGCAGTCCCAAGGCCTACAGGAGCATGAACACTGAAGCTTTCTTT	CASSPKAYRSMNTEAFF
16	TRBV5-8	.	.	TRBJ1-4	TGTGCCAGCAGCTTGATCTCCTGGGTGGCTAATGAAAAACTGTTTTTT	CASSLISWVANEKLFF
15	TRBV5-5	.	.	TRBJ1-5	TGTGCCAGCAGCTTGGGTGACAGTACATCAGCGGCCCAGCATTTT	CASSLGDSTSAAQHF
14	TRBV5-1	TRBD1	once	TRBJ1-2	TGCGCCAGCAGCTTATCCGGGACAGGTTATGGCTACACCTTC	CASSLSGTGYGYTF
14	TRBV30	TRBD2	few	TRBJ2-7	TGTGCCTGGAGTAAATGGGAGGGCCTTGGAGAGCAGTACTTC	CAWSKWEGLGEQYF
14	TRBV28	TRBD1	.	TRBJ1-3	TGTGCCAGCAGCCTGGACAGGGCTGGAAACACCATATATTTT	CASSLDRAGNTIYF
17	TRBV3-1/TRBV3-2	TRBD1	.	TRBJ1-2	TGTGCCAGCAGCCAAGAAGGGGTAGGGACAGGGGGCCGTGGCTACACCTTC	CASSQEGVGTGGRGYTF
10	TRBV20-1	.	.	TRBJ2-1	TGCAGTGCTTCGAGGGGTGAGCAGTTCTTC	CSASRGEQFF
16	TRBV9	TRBD2	.	TRBJ2-1	TGTGCCAGCAGCGAGAGCTGGACTAGCGGGAGGGATGAGCAGTTCTTC	CASSESWTSGRDEQFF
13	TRBV20-1	TRBD2	once	TRBJ2-7	TGCAGTGCTAGTAGCGGGAGCTCCTACGAGCAGTACTTC	CSASSGSSYEQYF
18	TRBV4-1	.	.	TRBJ1-2	TGCGCCAGCACCTCAATTTTTGGGGGCAAACGCGCTAACTATGGCTACACCTTC	CASTSIFGGKRANYGYTF
14	TRBV10-3	.	.	TRBJ2-3	TGTGCCATCAGTGCGGACAGTTTAACAGATACGCAGTATTTT	CAISADSLTDTQYF
16	TRBV15	.	.	TRBJ2-1	TGTGCCACCAGCAGAGGGTCCGCGGAGGGGGGCAATGAGCAGTTCTTC	CATSRGSAEGGNEQFF
12	TRBV5-1	.	.	TRBJ2-1	TGCGCCAGCAGCATTCAAGGGAATGAGCAGTTCTTC	CASSIQGNEQFF
14	TRBV10-1	.	.	TRBJ2-3	TGCGCCAGTATAGGTGGGCCGGCGGCAGATACGCAGTATTTT	CASIGGPAADTQYF
17	TRBV6-1	.	.	TRBJ1-1	TGTGCCAGCAGTGAAGCGGAGGGGGTCGTCATGAACACTGAAGCTTTCTTT	CASSEAEGVVMNTEAFF
13	TRBV6-5	TRBD2	.	TRBJ2-7	TGTGCCAGCAGTTCCGGACTAGCTGGAGAGCAGTACTTC	CASSSGLAGEQYF
14	TRBV19	.	.	TRBJ1-5	TGTGCCAGTAGTATGAGGGGACGCAATCAGCCCCAGCATTTT	CASSMRGRNQPQHF
14	TRBV7-9	.	.	TRBJ1-1	TGTGCCAGCAGCTTAGCGGGTTTGGGAACTGAAGCTTTCTTT	CASSLAGLGTEAFF
18	TRBV27	TRBD2	.	TRBJ2-2	TGTGCCAGCAGTTTGGGTTTTCGCGGGAGGGTAAACACCGGGGAGCTGTTTTTT	CASSLGFRGRVNTGELFF
15	TRBV7-9	.	.	TRBJ1-6	TGTGCCAGCAGCTTAGACGGTACCTATAATTCACCCCTCCACTTT	CASSLDGTYNSPLHF
15	TRBV7-9	TRBD1	.	TRBJ1-2	TGTGCCAGCAGCTTAGGGACAGGGATATACTATGGCTACACCTTC	CASSLGTGIYYGYTF
14	TRBV27	TRBD1	.	TRBJ1-2	TGTGCCAGCAGTCCGACAGGGTTTAACTATGGCTACACCTTC	CASSPTGFNYGYTF
15	TRBV20-1	TRBD2	.	TRBJ2-3	TGCAGTGCTAGTAGACTAGCGGAGAGCACAGATACGCAGTATTTT	CSASRLAESTDTQYF
15	TRBV18	.	.	TRBJ1-4	TGTGCCAGCTCACCACCGGCGGGGAGTGAAGAAAAACTGTTTTTT	CASSPPAGSEEKLFF
14	TRBV9	.	.	TRBJ1-2	TGTGCCAGCAGCGTAGCCGCAACCAACTATGGCTACACCTTC	CASSVAATNYGYTF
13	TRBV4-1	.	.	TRBJ1-5	TGCGCCAGCAGCCAAGACGAGAATCAGCCCCAGCATTTT	CASSQDENQPQHF
13	TRBV9	.	.	TRBJ1-5	TGTGCCAGCAGCGTAGGCGAGAATCAGCCCCAGCATTTT	CASSVGENQPQHF
20	TRBV27	TRBD2	.	TRBJ2-3	TGTGCCAGCAGTCTTGGACAGCGCCGAGGACTAGCGGGAGGGACAGATACGCAGTATTTT	CASSLGQRRGLAGGTDTQYF
13	TRBV18	.	.	TRBJ2-3	TGTGCCAGCTCACCACAAGGGACAGATACGCAGTATTTT	CASSPQGTDTQYF
15	TRBV5-4	TRBD1	.	TRBJ2-7	TGTGCCAGCAGCTTCGGGACAGGGGACCCCTACGAGCAGTACTTC	CASSFGTGDPYEQYF
11	TRBV29-1	.	.	TRBJ1-1	TGCAGCGTTGACAGGGGTTCCGAAGCTTTCTTT	CSVDRGSEAFF
12	TRBV7-9	.	once	TRBJ1-1	TGTGCCAGCAGCTCCCGGACAAAGGAGGCTTTCTTT	CASSSRTKEAFF